A selection of T cell receptor beta chains follows, all from one sample in a study of beta chain features in type 1 diabetes. Generated by immunoSEQ multiplex PCR, the TCRdb table keeps only in-frame clones and is missing some. Found here are approximately 250,000 clones, roughly 16% of them singletons; the top ten hold 0.07% to 0.095%. Sequenced sample: naive CD4+ T cells from blood. These receptor sequences come from a man aged 25 to 45 with type 1 diabetes. Each CDR3 is given with its conserved first and last residue. The D gene is left open where the match is weak. Clone size is not always given. Where it is, it says once, few, many or a class for expanded clones.

J gene: TRBJ2-1; V gene: TRBV9; D gene: .; clone size: few; CDR3 DNA: TGTGCCAGCAGCGTAGCTAGGCAGGGGTCCGGCAATGAGCAGTTCTTC; CDR3 protein: CASSVARQGSGNEQFF
J gene: TRBJ2-1; V gene: TRBV6-5; D gene: .; clone size: few; CDR3 DNA: TGTGCCAGCAGTTACCGAGTCTGGGATGAGCAGTTCTTC; CDR3 protein: CASSYRVWDEQFF
J gene: TRBJ1-2; V gene: TRBV7-9; D gene: .; clone size: few; CDR3 DNA: TGTGCCAGCAGCTCCTACCAGGGAGCCCACTATGGCTACACCTTC; CDR3 protein: CASSSYQGAHYGYTF
J gene: TRBJ2-6; V gene: TRBV1; D gene: .; clone size: .; CDR3 DNA: TGCACCAGCAGCCAAGTCTACGACAGACTCAGCTCTGGGGCCAACGTCCTGACTTTC; CDR3 protein: CTSSQVYDRLSSGANVLTF
J gene: TRBJ2-5; V gene: TRBV4-2; D gene: .; clone size: few; CDR3 DNA: TGTGCCAGCAGCCAAGAGGGGGGGACACAAGAGACCCAGTACTTC; CDR3 protein: CASSQEGGTQETQYF
J gene: TRBJ2-2; V gene: TRBV10-3; D gene: .; clone size: .; CDR3 DNA: TGTGCCATCAGTGAGTCGAGGGATGCGGGGGAGCTGTTTTTT; CDR3 protein: CAISESRDAGELFF
J gene: TRBJ2-1; V gene: TRBV6-6; D gene: .; clone size: few; CDR3 DNA: TGTGCCAGCAGTTACTCAGAGTACAATGAGCAGTTCTTC; CDR3 protein: CASSYSEYNEQFF
J gene: TRBJ2-6; V gene: TRBV6-5; D gene: .; clone size: .; CDR3 DNA: TGTGCCAGCAGTTACGGCACAGGTTCCGGGGCCAACGTCCTGACTTTC; CDR3 protein: CASSYGTGSGANVLTF
J gene: TRBJ2-7; V gene: TRBV29-1; D gene: .; clone size: .; CDR3 DNA: TGCAGCGTTGAAGATAGGGGACTGAGCTACGAGCAGTACTTC; CDR3 protein: CSVEDRGLSYEQYF
J gene: TRBJ1-4; V gene: TRBV25-1; D gene: TRBD1; clone size: few; CDR3 DNA: TGTGCCAGCAGTGGCAGGGGGCAAGATGTATGGGAAAAACTGTTTTTT; CDR3 protein: CASSGRGQDVWEKLFF
J gene: TRBJ2-3; V gene: TRBV10-3; D gene: TRBD2; clone size: few; CDR3 DNA: TGTGCCATCAGGGAGCGGGATCAAGCAGATACGCAGTATTTT; CDR3 protein: CAIRERDQADTQYF
J gene: TRBJ1-2; V gene: TRBV9; D gene: .; clone size: .; CDR3 DNA: TGTGCCAGCAGCGTAGGGGGCGGACCCCGACAGAATGGCTACACCTTC; CDR3 protein: CASSVGGGPRQNGYTF
J gene: TRBJ1-5; V gene: TRBV30; D gene: .; clone size: .; CDR3 DNA: TGTGCCTGGAGTGTACTGTGGGGAGCAGGGCAGCCCCAGCATTTT; CDR3 protein: CAWSVLWGAGQPQHF
J gene: TRBJ2-1; V gene: TRBV19; D gene: .; clone size: .; CDR3 DNA: TGTGCCAGTAGTATAAAGGCTCTATATGAGCAGTTCTTC; CDR3 protein: CASSIKALYEQFF
J gene: TRBJ1-4; V gene: TRBV29-1; D gene: .; clone size: .; CDR3 DNA: TGCAGCGTTGAAGATCAGTCGGGTAAAGAAAAACTGTTTTTT; CDR3 protein: CSVEDQSGKEKLFF
J gene: TRBJ2-7; V gene: TRBV2; D gene: .; clone size: few; CDR3 DNA: TGTGCCAGCAGTGAAATAGGGCCCGAGCAGTACTTC; CDR3 protein: CASSEIGPEQYF
J gene: TRBJ2-5; V gene: TRBV2; D gene: TRBD2; clone size: few; CDR3 DNA: TGTGCCAGCAGTGGGAGGACTAGCGGCCAAGAGACCCAGTACTTC; CDR3 protein: CASSGRTSGQETQYF
J gene: TRBJ2-4; V gene: TRBV5-6; D gene: .; clone size: .; CDR3 DNA: TGTGCCAGCAGCTTGACTACAGGCGAAAACATTCAGTACTTC; CDR3 protein: CASSLTTGENIQYF
J gene: TRBJ2-1; V gene: TRBV9; D gene: .; clone size: .; CDR3 DNA: TGTGCCAGCAGCGTAAGGAATGAGCAGTTCTTC; CDR3 protein: CASSVRNEQFF
J gene: TRBJ2-1; V gene: TRBV30; D gene: TRBD2; clone size: few; CDR3 DNA: TGTGCCTGGAGTGTCCAACTAGCGGGAGCATACAATGAGCAGTTCTTC; CDR3 protein: CAWSVQLAGAYNEQFF
J gene: TRBJ1-1; V gene: TRBV9; D gene: .; clone size: .; CDR3 DNA: TGTGCCAGCAGTCCTGGGACGGTGAACACTGAAGCTTTCTTT; CDR3 protein: CASSPGTVNTEAFF
J gene: TRBJ1-2; V gene: TRBV29-1; D gene: .; clone size: .; CDR3 DNA: TGCAGCGTTGAAGATCAAGTCTGGGGTAACTATGGCTACACCTTC; CDR3 protein: CSVEDQVWGNYGYTF
J gene: TRBJ2-7; V gene: TRBV9; D gene: TRBD1; clone size: .; CDR3 DNA: TGTGCCAGCAGCGTGACAGGGGCTATCTACGAGCAGTACTTC; CDR3 protein: CASSVTGAIYEQYF
J gene: TRBJ1-1; V gene: TRBV29-1; D gene: .; clone size: .; CDR3 DNA: TGCAGCGTTGAGTCGCCATACACTGAAGCTTTCTTT; CDR3 protein: CSVESPYTEAFF
J gene: TRBJ1-4; V gene: TRBV5-1; D gene: .; clone size: .; CDR3 DNA: TGCGCCAGCAGCGCGGACGGGACTAATGAAAAACTGTTTTTT; CDR3 protein: CASSADGTNEKLFF
J gene: TRBJ1-2; V gene: TRBV30; D gene: TRBD1; clone size: few; CDR3 DNA: TGTGCCTGGAGTGTAGGAGGACAGGGAGAGAGGTGGTCCGCCTTC; CDR3 protein: CAWSVGGQGERWSAF
J gene: TRBJ2-3; V gene: TRBV23-1; D gene: .; clone size: .; CDR3 DNA: TGCGCCAGCAGTCAATCACCCGGTGGCACAGATACGCAGTATTTT; CDR3 protein: CASSQSPGGTDTQYF
J gene: TRBJ2-5; V gene: TRBV18; D gene: TRBD1; clone size: few; CDR3 DNA: TGTGCCAGCTCACTGGCAGGGGGAGAGACCCAGTACTTC; CDR3 protein: CASSLAGGETQYF
J gene: TRBJ2-1; V gene: TRBV7-7; D gene: TRBD2; clone size: .; CDR3 DNA: TGTGCTAGCAGCGGGACTAGCTGGTACAATGAGCAGTTCTTC; CDR3 protein: CASSGTSWYNEQFF
J gene: TRBJ2-3; V gene: TRBV10-3; D gene: .; clone size: .; CDR3 DNA: TGTGCCATCAGTGAGGGGGGGAGTGGCACAGATACGCAGTATTTT; CDR3 protein: CAISEGGSGTDTQYF
J gene: TRBJ2-5; V gene: TRBV30; D gene: TRBD2; clone size: .; CDR3 DNA: TGTGCCTGGAGACTAGCGGGAGGGCCGATCGGGACCCAGTACTTC; CDR3 protein: CAWRLAGGPIGTQYF
J gene: TRBJ2-5; V gene: TRBV5-4; D gene: .; clone size: .; CDR3 DNA: TGTGCCAGCAGCGTTTCACTAGGAAGGAAAGAGACCCAGTACTTC; CDR3 protein: CASSVSLGRKETQYF